This T cell receptor beta chain is from a study of blood T cell repertoires in COVID-19. Assay used: immunoSEQ multiplex PCR; TCRdb lists only in-frame clones, some missing. The table includes roughly 120,000 clones, roughly four fifths detected once. Trimming took off 1 base at V and 3 bases at J, with 6 bases between the two ends. CDR3 length equals 13 residues. CDR1 is SGHAT, CDR2 FQNNGV, per germline. The sequence was obtained from a man between 65 and 85 years old with active or convalescent COVID-19. The chain has TRBV11-2 and TRBJ1-1; a possible D gene is TRBD1 (5 bases). Material: peripheral blood. In DNA, the CDR3 is TGTGCCAGCAGCTTAGGACAGTACACTGAAGCTTTCTTT. It specifies CASSLGQYTEAFF.